The rows below give T cell receptor beta chains drawn from one sample of a study of technical replicates of blood from a handful of donors. Repertoires were generated with immunoSEQ multiplex PCR, while TCRdb's copy carries only in-frame clones and drops some. The sample includes around 80,000 clones, 91% of them seen just once. The sample comprised T cells isolated from PBMCs. All receptors come from a human donor in good health. The CDR3 runs from the conserved cysteine through the conserved F or W. Fields, in order: J gene, D gene, V gene, clone size, CDR3 DNA, CDR3 protein. D genes are given only for firm matches. A row's size may be missing; if present it is once, few, many or a size class.

J gene: TRBJ1-1; D gene: TRBD1; V gene: TRBV25-1; clone size: NA; CDR3 DNA: TGTGCCAGACAGGGGGTAAACACTGAAGCTTTCTTT; CDR3 protein: CARQGVNTEAFF
J gene: TRBJ2-6; D gene: TRBD1; V gene: TRBV4-1; clone size: NA; CDR3 DNA: TGCGCCAGCAGCCAAGAGGACAGGCCTACTGGGGCCAACGTCCTGACTTTC; CDR3 protein: CASSQEDRPTGANVLTF
J gene: TRBJ2-2; D gene: TRBD1; V gene: TRBV5-1; clone size: NA; CDR3 DNA: TGCGCCAGCGGCTCGGACAGGGCTATTACCGGGGAGCTGTTTTTT; CDR3 protein: CASGSDRAITGELFF
J gene: TRBJ1-1; D gene: NA; V gene: TRBV19; clone size: NA; CDR3 DNA: TGTGCCAGTAACCGGGAGGGGCGCGGCACTGAAGCTTTCTTT; CDR3 protein: CASNREGRGTEAFF
J gene: TRBJ2-1; D gene: TRBD2; V gene: TRBV2; clone size: NA; CDR3 DNA: TGTGCCAGCAGTGAAGCAGCGGGAGGTATGAATGAGCAGTTCTTC; CDR3 protein: CASSEAAGGMNEQFF
J gene: TRBJ2-7; D gene: NA; V gene: TRBV28; clone size: NA; CDR3 DNA: TGTGCCAGCACTGGAGGGGTGGGGGACAGAGCCTACGAGCAGTACTTC; CDR3 protein: CASTGGVGDRAYEQYF
J gene: TRBJ2-3; D gene: TRBD2; V gene: TRBV2; clone size: once; CDR3 DNA: TGTGCCAGCGGGGGACTAGCGGGAGTGAGAGATACGCAGTATTTT; CDR3 protein: CASGGLAGVRDTQYF
J gene: TRBJ2-7; D gene: NA; V gene: TRBV6-5; clone size: NA; CDR3 DNA: TGTGCCAGCAGTTACGGGCGGGGTTTTACCTACGAGCAGTACTTC; CDR3 protein: CASSYGRGFTYEQYF
J gene: TRBJ2-6; D gene: NA; V gene: TRBV7-9; clone size: NA; CDR3 DNA: TGTGCCAGCCTCATCAGGCAAAGATTCTCTGGGGCCAACGTCCTGACTTTC; CDR3 protein: CASLIRQRFSGANVLTF
J gene: TRBJ2-7; D gene: NA; V gene: TRBV5-4; clone size: NA; CDR3 DNA: TGTGCCAGCAGCTGGGGGGACGAGCAGTACTTC; CDR3 protein: CASSWGDEQYF
J gene: TRBJ1-1; D gene: NA; V gene: TRBV10-3; clone size: NA; CDR3 DNA: TGTGCCATCAGTGAGGGACGGGATACTGAAGCTTTCTTT; CDR3 protein: CAISEGRDTEAFF
J gene: TRBJ2-1; D gene: NA; V gene: TRBV29-1; clone size: NA; CDR3 DNA: TGCAGCGCCGGAGGGAGATCATACAATGAGCAGTTCTTC; CDR3 protein: CSAGGRSYNEQFF
J gene: TRBJ2-2; D gene: TRBD2; V gene: TRBV10-3; clone size: NA; CDR3 DNA: TGTGCCATCAGTAGGGGACGAGTAGCGGGAGTGTCCGGGGAGCTGTTTTTT; CDR3 protein: CAISRGRVAGVSGELFF
J gene: TRBJ2-7; D gene: TRBD2; V gene: TRBV6-1; clone size: NA; CDR3 DNA: TGTGCCAGCAGCTTAGCGGGACCCTCCTACGAGCAGTACTTC; CDR3 protein: CASSLAGPSYEQYF
J gene: TRBJ1-2; D gene: NA; V gene: TRBV7-8; clone size: NA; CDR3 DNA: TGTGCCAGCAGCTCAGATCGGGGGAGGTATGGCTACACCTTC; CDR3 protein: CASSSDRGRYGYTF
J gene: TRBJ1-4; D gene: NA; V gene: TRBV6-5; clone size: NA; CDR3 DNA: TGTGCCAGCAGGAGGCGGGGGGCCTCCAATGAAAAACTGTTTTTT; CDR3 protein: CASRRRGASNEKLFF
J gene: TRBJ2-7; D gene: TRBD1; V gene: TRBV11-2; clone size: NA; CDR3 DNA: TGTGCCAGCAGACTCCCCGGGACAGGGACCTACGAGCAGTACTTC; CDR3 protein: CASRLPGTGTYEQYF
J gene: TRBJ1-5; D gene: TRBD1; V gene: TRBV15; clone size: NA; CDR3 DNA: TGTGCCACCAGCACTACAGGGGAGAGTCAGCCCCAGCATTTT; CDR3 protein: CATSTTGESQPQHF
J gene: TRBJ2-7; D gene: TRBD1; V gene: TRBV6-5; clone size: NA; CDR3 DNA: TGTGCCAGCAGTAATACAGGGGTTATCGAGCAGTACTTC; CDR3 protein: CASSNTGVIEQYF
J gene: TRBJ1-5; D gene: TRBD1; V gene: TRBV2; clone size: NA; CDR3 DNA: TGTGCCAGCAGGACAGGGAATAACAATCAGCCCCAGCATTTT; CDR3 protein: CASRTGNNNQPQHF
J gene: TRBJ1-1; D gene: NA; V gene: TRBV27; clone size: NA; CDR3 DNA: TGTGCCAGCAGTTTATCGACAGCCTACACTGAAGCTTTCTTT; CDR3 protein: CASSLSTAYTEAFF
J gene: TRBJ1-5; D gene: TRBD1; V gene: TRBV4-1; clone size: NA; CDR3 DNA: TGCGCCAGCAGCCAATACTTAGACAGGGTTTGGAATCAGCCCCAGCATTTT; CDR3 protein: CASSQYLDRVWNQPQHF
J gene: TRBJ1-2; D gene: NA; V gene: TRBV6-1; clone size: once; CDR3 DNA: TGTGCCAGCAGTGAAGCGCTAGGCAGGGGTAACTATGGCTACACCTTC; CDR3 protein: CASSEALGRGNYGYTF
J gene: TRBJ2-3; D gene: TRBD2; V gene: TRBV4-1; clone size: once; CDR3 DNA: TGCGCCAGCAGCCAGACCGGGACTAGCGGGACGGATACGCAGTATTTT; CDR3 protein: CASSQTGTSGTDTQYF
J gene: TRBJ2-5; D gene: TRBD2; V gene: TRBV5-1; clone size: NA; CDR3 DNA: TGCGCCAGTAGACACCAAGCGGGAGCGCACTTC; CDR3 protein: CASRHQAGAHF
J gene: TRBJ1-2; D gene: TRBD1; V gene: TRBV5-1; clone size: NA; CDR3 DNA: TGCGCCAGCAGGGAACAGGGGGACTATGGCTACACCTTC; CDR3 protein: CASREQGDYGYTF
J gene: TRBJ2-2; D gene: TRBD2; V gene: TRBV2; clone size: NA; CDR3 DNA: TGTGCCAGCAGTATTACCGGGACTAGCGGGAGGTCGAACACCGGGGAGCTGTTTTTT; CDR3 protein: CASSITGTSGRSNTGELFF
J gene: TRBJ2-5; D gene: TRBD2; V gene: TRBV5-4; clone size: NA; CDR3 DNA: TGTGCCAGCAGCTATCTAGCGGGAGGCGAGACCCAGTACTTC; CDR3 protein: CASSYLAGGETQYF
J gene: TRBJ2-1; D gene: TRBD2; V gene: TRBV6-1; clone size: NA; CDR3 DNA: TGTGCCAGCAGAGAACTAGCGGGAGATGAGCAGTTCTTC; CDR3 protein: CASRELAGDEQFF
J gene: TRBJ2-7; D gene: NA; V gene: TRBV5-5; clone size: NA; CDR3 DNA: TGTGCCAGCAGCAACAGATGGGAGCCGTCCTACGAGCAGTACTTC; CDR3 protein: CASSNRWEPSYEQYF
J gene: TRBJ1-1; D gene: NA; V gene: TRBV11-2; clone size: once; CDR3 DNA: TGTGCCAGCAGCTTATGGGGGGGGAACACTGAAGCTTTCTTT; CDR3 protein: CASSLWGGNTEAFF
J gene: TRBJ2-1; D gene: TRBD2; V gene: TRBV29-1; clone size: NA; CDR3 DNA: TGCAGCGTTGAACCTATTCGAAGCGGGAGCTTTTATGAGCAGTTCTTC; CDR3 protein: CSVEPIRSGSFYEQFF
J gene: TRBJ2-7; D gene: TRBD1; V gene: TRBV28; clone size: NA; CDR3 DNA: TGTGCCAGTTCTGCCGGGACAGAAGTCTACGAGCAGTACTTC; CDR3 protein: CASSAGTEVYEQYF
J gene: TRBJ2-7; D gene: TRBD1; V gene: TRBV12-5; clone size: NA; CDR3 DNA: TGTGCTAGTGGTTTCAGGGGACAGGGAATTTACGAGCAGTACTTC; CDR3 protein: CASGFRGQGIYEQYF
J gene: TRBJ2-1; D gene: NA; V gene: TRBV5-1; clone size: NA; CDR3 DNA: TGCGCCAGCAGCTTTATCAGCGGACGATTGACTGAGGGTGAGCAGTTCTTC; CDR3 protein: CASSFISGRLTEGEQFF
J gene: TRBJ1-2; D gene: NA; V gene: TRBV5-4; clone size: NA; CDR3 DNA: TGTGCCAGCAGCTTGGTAGATCTTCTCTATGGCTACACCTTC; CDR3 protein: CASSLVDLLYGYTF
J gene: TRBJ2-3; D gene: NA; V gene: TRBV19; clone size: NA; CDR3 DNA: TGTGCCAGTAGTGGGGCACTGAGAACAGATACGCAGTATTTT; CDR3 protein: CASSGALRTDTQYF
J gene: TRBJ1-3; D gene: NA; V gene: TRBV27; clone size: NA; CDR3 DNA: TGTGCCAGCAGTTCCGACAGCAGCTCTGGAAACACCATATATTTT; CDR3 protein: CASSSDSSSGNTIYF
J gene: TRBJ2-7; D gene: NA; V gene: TRBV19; clone size: NA; CDR3 DNA: TGTGCCAGTAGTATAGACTATGGGGGGGCCGCCTACGAGCAGTACTTC; CDR3 protein: CASSIDYGGAAYEQYF
J gene: TRBJ2-2; D gene: TRBD2; V gene: TRBV5-1; clone size: few; CDR3 DNA: TGCGCCAGCAGGCTAGGACTAGCGGGATTGACCGGGGAGCTGTTTTTT; CDR3 protein: CASRLGLAGLTGELFF
J gene: TRBJ1-2; D gene: NA; V gene: TRBV7-6; clone size: NA; CDR3 DNA: TGTGCCAGCAGCTTAGAAGGAACAGCAGCTCTAAACTATGGCTACACCTTC; CDR3 protein: CASSLEGTAALNYGYTF
J gene: TRBJ2-1; D gene: NA; V gene: TRBV9; clone size: NA; CDR3 DNA: TGTGCCAGCAGCGTCGCCGGAGTTTACAATGAGCAGTTCTTC; CDR3 protein: CASSVAGVYNEQFF
J gene: TRBJ1-1; D gene: NA; V gene: TRBV27; clone size: NA; CDR3 DNA: TGTGCCAGCAGTTTCTCGTGGCCGGGGAACACTGAAGCTTTCTTT; CDR3 protein: CASSFSWPGNTEAFF
J gene: TRBJ2-7; D gene: NA; V gene: TRBV7-8; clone size: NA; CDR3 DNA: TGTGCCAGCAGCACGGACTGGGGCGAGCAGTACTTC; CDR3 protein: CASSTDWGEQYF
J gene: TRBJ1-1; D gene: NA; V gene: TRBV27; clone size: NA; CDR3 DNA: TGTGCCAGCAGTTTACAGCGAATGAACACTGAAGCTTTCTTT; CDR3 protein: CASSLQRMNTEAFF
J gene: TRBJ1-2; D gene: NA; V gene: TRBV20-1; clone size: NA; CDR3 DNA: TGCAGTGCTCCCGACAGATATGGCTACACCTTC; CDR3 protein: CSAPDRYGYTF
J gene: TRBJ2-4; D gene: NA; V gene: TRBV7-9; clone size: NA; CDR3 DNA: TGTGCCAGCAGCATCCCTCTGGGGGCAGAAAACATTCAGTACTTC; CDR3 protein: CASSIPLGAENIQYF
J gene: TRBJ2-7; D gene: NA; V gene: TRBV7-9; clone size: NA; CDR3 DNA: TGTGCCAGCAGAACCCCTTCCGGGACACTGACCTACGAGCAGTACTTC; CDR3 protein: CASRTPSGTLTYEQYF
J gene: TRBJ2-3; D gene: TRBD2; V gene: TRBV7-2; clone size: NA; CDR3 DNA: TGTGCCAGCAGCGTCCGACTAGCGGGAGGGGAAGGGATCACAGATACGCAGTATTTT; CDR3 protein: CASSVRLAGGEGITDTQYF
J gene: TRBJ2-1; D gene: TRBD1; V gene: TRBV4-1; clone size: NA; CDR3 DNA: TGCGCCAGCAGCCAATCGGACAGGTCCAATGAGCAGTTCTTC; CDR3 protein: CASSQSDRSNEQFF
J gene: TRBJ1-2; D gene: NA; V gene: TRBV18; clone size: NA; CDR3 DNA: TGTGCCAGCTCACCAGGGGACATCATCTATGGCTACACCTTC; CDR3 protein: CASSPGDIIYGYTF
J gene: TRBJ2-7; D gene: NA; V gene: TRBV7-8; clone size: few; CDR3 DNA: TGTGCCAGCAGCCCGTTTTCCTACGAGCAGTACTTC; CDR3 protein: CASSPFSYEQYF
J gene: TRBJ2-1; D gene: TRBD2; V gene: TRBV5-4; clone size: NA; CDR3 DNA: TGTGCCAGCTTCCAGAGACTAGCGGGAGACAATGAGCAGTTCTTC; CDR3 protein: CASFQRLAGDNEQFF
J gene: TRBJ2-7; D gene: NA; V gene: TRBV7-7; clone size: once; CDR3 DNA: TGTGCCAGCAGCTTAGAGAGTTCATACGAGCAGTACTTC; CDR3 protein: CASSLESSYEQYF
J gene: TRBJ2-3; D gene: NA; V gene: TRBV9; clone size: NA; CDR3 DNA: TGTGCCAGCAGCGTTCGGGGGGACAGGACAGATACGCAGTATTTT; CDR3 protein: CASSVRGDRTDTQYF